This TCR beta chain is from a study of long-term antiretroviral therapy in people with HIV. Findings and limits, study-wide: Post-ART diversity increased but stayed below transplant donor controls.

Germline V lookup: CDR1 SGHVS, CDR2 FQNEAQ. The V gene lost 0 bases and the J gene lost 0 bases, with 3 bases spanning the gap. The CDR3 covers 13 residues. Note on this clone: Its antigen remains unidentified.

Samples were assayed with immunoSEQ v3.0 at survey level. The table came from immunoSEQ multiplex PCR; TCRdb's copy has only in-frame clones and leaves some out. The sample lists fewer than 35,000 clones, 75% to 85% occurring once. This receptor was identified in a man aged 18 to 29 with HIV. The chain uses TRBV7-8 and TRBJ2-7; D remains ambiguous. Sequences were derived from unsorted PBMCs, sampled roughly 3.5 years after starting antiretroviral therapy. CDR3 sequence: CASSLADSYEQYF. Here the CDR3 DNA reads TGTGCCAGCAGCTTAGCCGACTCCTACGAGCAGTACTTC.